This T cell receptor (beta chain) is drawn from a study of T cells after yellow fever vaccination. TCRdb itself ran the 5' RACE reads through MiXCR, one entry per CDR3 protein. The sample shows nearly 550,000 distinct CDR3 sequences, 15% to 20% of them seen only once. V was trimmed by 5 bases and J by 0 bases, leaving 10 bases between them. CDR3 length equals 13 residues. Germline loops: CDR1 DFQATT, CDR2 SNEGSKA (reference sequence). The source was PBMCs, collected 15 days after the yellow fever booster vaccination. The chain has TRBV20-1 and TRBJ2-5; D possibly matches TRBD1 or TRBD2 (5 bases each). The receptor was isolated from a man under 40 who received the YFV17D yellow fever vaccine. In nucleotides, the CDR3 is TGCAGTGCTTTCCGGGACGACCAAGAGACCCAGTACTTC. As protein: CSAFRDDQETQYF.